This T cell receptor (beta chain) was documented in a study of control samples from healthy donors and cancer patients. This CDR3 has 14 residues. CDR1 SEHNR and CDR2 FQNEAQ come from the germline V gene (reference sequence). Trimming cost V 6 bases and J 1 base, with 11 bases left between them. This table comes from immunoSEQ multiplex PCR, and its TCRdb copy is limited to in-frame clones, with some not included. The sample shows roughly 69,000 clones, 75% to 85% of them seen only once. Specimen: blood. The chain recombines TRBV7-9 with TRBJ2-3; D uncertain. This clonotype was sampled from a man aged 55 to 70 in good health. DNA of the CDR3: TGTGCCAGCAGTGAACTGGGTGGCACAGATACGCAGTATTTT. This translates into CASSELGGTDTQYF.